This TCR beta chain was sequenced during a study of cytomegalovirus exposure and HLA in healthy donors. On the study more broadly: Earlier, almost 120 million unique TCR beta sequences were recovered from 200 million or so T cells by an analysis. Study observations and caveats: A reported reduction in N-insertions relative to the 666-donor mean was seen in an Asian-associated ancestry cluster in a later analysis. It was likely that a cluster of highly shared sequence variants was a sequencing artifact. Other equally common chains were less clonally expanded than HLA-associated TCR beta chains, a later analysis showed.

Comment on this clone: The antigen is not known.

The CDR3 covers 10 residues. Germline lookup yields CDR1 GTSNPN and CDR2 SVGIG (reference sequence). V was cut by 5 bases and J by 5 bases, with 4 bases left in between. 13 Jbeta primers and 60 Vbeta primers were used for the PCR. The assay was immunoSEQ multiplex PCR, and TCRdb's table has in-frame clones only and misses some. The sample is made up of 60,000 to 70,000 clones, and the top ten hold approximately 15% of it. The V gene is TRBV30, the J gene TRBJ2-1, with unresolved D. This TCR derives from a boy aged 10-17 years in good health and CMV-seronegative. The sequenced sample consisted of PBMCs. The CDR3: CAWADNEQFF. CDR3 coding DNA: TGTGCCTGGGCAGACAATGAGCAGTTCTTC.